The 29 T cell receptor beta chains below come from one sample, sequenced in a study of blood T cell repertoires in COVID-19 (dated by TCRdb to about 2020). The library was generated by the immunoSEQ multiplex PCR assay. In TCRdb, the immuneACCESS table is reduced to in-frame sequences with V and J assigned. These tables do not hold every clone; where another copy was compared, an unresolved V gene accounts for under half, and the others remain unexplained. The sample records approximately 200,000 clones, roughly nine tenths of which are singletons. The top ten clonotypes cover roughly 2.4% of the sample. Sequencing was performed on peripheral blood. The receptors were gathered from a woman between 45 and 65 years old with acute or convalescent COVID-19.

The CDR3 DNA is TGTGCCAGTAGTATTTACAGGGGCAATGAGCAGTTCTTC. Protein sequence: CASSIYRGNEQFF. The chain is built from TRBV19 and TRBJ2-1; 7 nucleotides match TRBD1. CDR3 size: 13 residues. Germline CDR1 LNHDA, CDR2 SQIVND (reference sequence). V was pared by 3 bases and J by 6 bases, with 2 bases of the junction left unmatched.

This clone showed up just a few times. The CDR3 sequence: CASSGTGGRDTQYF. The DNA of the CDR3 is TGCGCCAGCAGCGGGACAGGAGGTCGAGATACGCAGTATTTT. This rearrangement joins TRBV10-1 to TRBJ2-3, with 8 bases aligning to TRBD1. The CDR3 length is 14 residues. Germline V gene data show CDR1 as WNHNN and CDR2 as SYGVQD (reference sequence). The J segment lost 5 bases and the V segment lost 6 bases, leaving 7 bases of the junction unmatched.

This clone was recorded a few times. The chain joins TRBV5-5 to TRBJ1-1; no reliable D call. The CDR3 has 13 amino acids. V was trimmed by 2 bases and J by 4 bases, leaving 9 bases between them. Germline V gene data show CDR1 as SGHKS and CDR2 as YYEKEE (reference sequence). The chain's CDR3 is CASSFSSLTEAFF. CDR3 in DNA: TGTGCCAGCAGCTTTAGTTCTCTCACTGAAGCTTTCTTT.

J is TRBJ1-1 and V is TRBV7-9, with a possible D match to TRBD1 (6 bases). This CDR3 contains 15 residues. V gave up 3 bases and J gave up 5 bases, with 16 bases separating them. Germline CDR1 reads SEHNR; CDR2 reads FQNEAQ (reference sequence). The CDR3 sequence is CASSFQSTGRTEAFF. DNA for the CDR3: TGTGCCAGCAGCTTCCAGTCTACAGGGCGAACTGAAGCTTTCTTT.

This rearrangement joins TRBV5-5 to TRBJ1-3; possibly TRBD1 for D (6 bases). V lost 3 bases to trimming and J lost 3 bases, with 16 bases between them. The CDR3 totals 16 residues. Germline lookup yields CDR1 SGHKS and CDR2 YYEKEE (reference sequence). The CDR3 loop is CASSWTSTGDGNTIYF. CDR3 nucleotide sequence: TGTGCCAGCAGCTGGACCTCGACAGGAGATGGAAACACCATATATTTT.

This chain links TRBV9 with TRBJ2-1; no reliable D call. Trimming cost V 0 bases and J 10 bases, with 8 bases left between them. This CDR3 comprises 12 residues. CDR1 and CDR2 from the germline V gene are SGDLS and YYNGEE. CDR3 loop: CASSVAITEQFF. The CDR3 DNA follows: TGTGCCAGCAGCGTAGCTATTACCGAGCAGTTCTTC.

The CDR3 sequence is CASSIWTGKGYTF. Here the CDR3 DNA reads TGTGCCAGCAGCATATGGACAGGGAAAGGCTACACCTTC. The chain links TRBV11-3 to TRBJ1-2; the match to TRBD1 covers 8 bases. The CDR3 length is 13 residues. Germline V gives CDR1 SGHNT, CDR2 YENEEA. V shed 5 bases, J shed 8 bases, and the junction held 7 bases outside the gene matches.

This clone was found once. This chain connects TRBV9 to TRBJ1-2; D is undetermined. Deletions cut 0 bases from V and 3 bases from J, with 6 bases between. This CDR3 comprises 13 residues. Germline CDR1 and CDR2: SGDLS and YYNGEE. The CDR3 loop is CASSVDPDYGYTF. The CDR3 DNA is TGTGCCAGCAGCGTAGATCCCGACTATGGCTACACCTTC.

V and J are TRBV6-5 and TRBJ2-7; a weak D match, TRBD2 (7 bases). Germline assignment: CDR1 MNHEY and CDR2 SVGAGI. The CDR3 has 14 amino acids. V gave up 6 bases and J gave up 6 bases, with 18 bases separating them. The CDR3 reads CASSNGGLPSEQYF. CDR3 coding DNA: TGTGCCAGCAGCAACGGGGGGCTCCCCTCCGAGCAGTACTTC.

The chain uses TRBV3-1 (or the pseudogene TRBV3-2) and TRBJ1-4; 8 positions match TRBD1. The CDR3 is 16 amino acids. V shed 4 bases, J shed 3 bases, and the junction held 7 bases outside the gene matches. CDR1 LGHDT and CDR2 YNNKEL come from the germline V gene (reference sequence). This chain's CDR3 is CASSPEDRDPNEKLFF. The CDR3 DNA reads as TGTGCCAGCAGCCCTGAGGACAGGGACCCTAATGAAAAACTGTTTTTT.

The CDR3 region has the DNA TGTGCCAGCAGGCCAGACAGGGGGCCAGCTTTCTTT. Translation gives CASRPDRGPAFF. The chain is built from TRBV27 and TRBJ1-1; 10 bases are a match to TRBD1. V was clipped by 6 bases and J by 10 bases; unmatched bases: 5. Germline V gene sequence: CDR1 MNHEY, CDR2 SMNVEV (reference sequence). The CDR3 runs to 12 residues.

This chain connects TRBV6-5 to TRBJ2-7; possible D gene TRBD2, 6 bases. This CDR3 has 14 amino acids. V shed 3 bases and J shed 5 bases, with 14 bases lying between them. Germline V lookup: CDR1 MNHEY, CDR2 SVGAGI. In DNA, the CDR3 is TGTGCCAGCAGTTATGTTCGGGGGTTCCACGAGCAGTACTTC. This sequence encodes CASSYVRGFHEQYF.

V gene TRBV9 combines with J gene TRBJ2-1, with a weak D call TRBD2 (5 bases). Germline CDR1 and CDR2: SGDLS and YYNGEE. Trimming cost V 4 bases and J 6 bases, with 17 bases left between them. The CDR3 is made up of 15 amino acids. The CDR3 region is CASSPTVGVGNEQFF. CDR3 coding DNA: TGTGCCAGCAGCCCCACTGTGGGAGTGGGCAATGAGCAGTTCTTC.

This clone was detected many times. The chain uses TRBV5-6 and TRBJ1-2; the D is unclear. Germline loops: CDR1 SGHDT, CDR2 YYEEEE. This CDR3 region has 17 residues. V lost 0 bases and J lost 1, with 16 bases in between. The CDR3 coding sequence is TGTGCCAGCAGCTTGGATCCAGGCACGAAACATAACTATGGCTACACCTTC. Translated, it gives CASSLDPGTKHNYGYTF.

The V call is TRBV7-2, the J call TRBJ2-5; TRBD2 is a possible D gene (6 bases). This CDR3 is built from 17 residues. The V gene lost 0 bases and the J gene lost 2 bases, with 16 bases spanning the gap. CDR1 is SGHTA, CDR2 FQGNSA, per germline. Here the CDR3 DNA reads TGTGCCAGCAGCTTAGCGAGTAAAGGGGCGGGACAAGAGACCCAGTACTTC. As protein: CASSLASKGAGQETQYF.

The CDR3 is CASSLAPGGDNEKLFF. The CDR3 DNA is TGCGCCAGCAGCTTGGCCCCGGGGGGCGATAATGAAAAACTGTTTTTT. The chain uses TRBV5-1 and TRBJ1-4, with a possible D match to TRBD1 (6 bases). CDR1 and CDR2 from the germline V gene are SGHRS and YFSETQ. The CDR3 extends over 16 amino acids. The V gene lost 0 bases and the J gene lost 4 bases, with 13 bases spanning the gap.

The chain carries TRBV11-1 and TRBJ2-3, with D perhaps matching TRBD2 (5 bases). CDR1 is SGHAT and CDR2 is FQDESV in the germline V gene (reference sequence). V shed 5 bases and J shed 2 bases, with 8 bases lying between them. The CDR3 is 13 amino acids. In DNA, the CDR3 is TGTGCCAGCAGCCCGGACTCCACAGATACGCAGTATTTT. Translated, it gives CASSPDSTDTQYF. Combining the CDR3 with reference TRBV11-1 and TRBJ2-3 gives the whole variable domain EAEVAQSPRYKITEKSQAVAFWCDPISGHATLYWYRQILGQGPELLVQFQDESVVDDSQLPKDRFSAERLKGVDSTLKIQPAELGDSAMYLCASSPDSTDTQYFGPGTRLTVL.

On this clone itself: This same CDR3 is encoded by further DNA sequences in the sample. The chain combines TRBV19 with TRBJ2-5; TRBD2 might be the D (5 bases). The CDR3 runs 12 residues. Germline assignment: CDR1 LNHDA and CDR2 SQIVND (reference sequence). The germline V and J ends were trimmed by 4 bases and 5 bases, with 8 bases remaining between them. The CDR3 DNA is TGTGCCAGTAGTAGGGAGCAGGAGACCCAGTACTTC. Its protein is CASSREQETQYF.

The chain has TRBV5-4 and TRBJ1-2, with D maybe TRBD1 (6 bases). The CDR3 loop spans 16 amino acids. The germline CDR1 and CDR2 sequences are SGHNT and YYREEE (reference sequence). Trimming removed 0 bases from V and 4 bases from J, with 16 bases in between. The CDR3 region is CASSLGVRDMGYGYTF. The CDR3 DNA sequence: TGTGCCAGCAGCTTGGGTGTGAGGGACATGGGCTATGGCTACACCTTC.

The chain recombines TRBV5-1 with TRBJ2-1; 12 positions match TRBD2. Per the germline V gene, CDR1 is SGHRS and CDR2 is YFSETQ. The CDR3 runs to 16 residues. The V gene end was trimmed by 0 bases and the J gene end by 8 bases; junction bases not matched to a gene: 6. The CDR3 DNA is TGCGCCAGCAGCTTGGGACTAGCGGGAGTAGTGCATGAGCAGTTCTTC. Encoded protein: CASSLGLAGVVHEQFF.

The chain links TRBV7-9 to TRBJ2-7; D is possibly TRBD2 (6 bases). In germline, CDR1 is SEHNR, CDR2 FQNEAQ (reference sequence). V was pared by 5 bases and J by 5 bases, with 16 bases between. This CDR3 contains 14 residues. The CDR3 protein is CASSPEGRFDEQYF. CDR3 bases: TGTGCCAGCAGCCCGGAAGGGAGGTTCGACGAGCAGTACTTC.

The J gene is TRBJ2-1, the V gene TRBV7-9; TRBD1 agrees at 9 bases. The CDR3 runs to 15 residues. Germline V gene sequence: CDR1 SEHNR, CDR2 FQNEAQ (reference sequence). Trimming at V came to 2 bases and at J to 6 bases, leaving 5 bases not matched to a gene. CDR3 coding DNA: TGTGCCAGCAGCTTAAGGGACAGGGAAGGCAATGAGCAGTTCTTC. Amino acids: CASSLRDREGNEQFF.

The CDR3 reads CAISGGLAGNNEQFF. The CDR3 region has the DNA TGTGCCATCAGTGGGGGACTAGCGGGCAACAATGAGCAGTTCTTC. The V call is TRBV10-3, the J call TRBJ2-1, with 12 bases matching TRBD2. The germline CDR1 and CDR2 sequences are ENHRY and SYGVKD. This CDR3 spans 15 amino acids. J lost 5 bases, V lost 4 bases, and 3 bases had no gene match.

The chain carries TRBV7-9 and TRBJ2-1, with 7 bases lining up with TRBD1. The germline V gene has CDR1 SEHNR and CDR2 FQNEAQ (reference sequence). The CDR3 length is 15 residues. The V gene end was trimmed by 4 bases and the J gene end by 3 bases; junction bases not matched to a gene: 6. The CDR3 loop is CASSSPGTDYNEQFF. As DNA, the CDR3 is TGTGCCAGCAGCTCCCCCGGGACAGACTACAATGAGCAGTTCTTC.

The chain links TRBV30 to TRBJ2-3; D not certain. Deletions cut 0 bases from V and 2 bases from J, with 9 bases between. In germline, CDR1 is GTSNPN, CDR2 SVGIG (reference sequence). The CDR3 runs to 14 residues. CDR3 coding DNA: TGTGCCTGGAGTGTACGTGGCAACACAGATACGCAGTATTTT. The encoded protein is CAWSVRGNTDTQYF.

This clone has more than one count but fewer than ten. This chain links TRBV2 with TRBJ2-3; 9 bases are shared with TRBD2. The CDR3 has 15 amino acids. Germline V CDR1 and CDR2: SNHLY, FYNNEI. The V and J ends lost 6 bases and 4 bases, in that order; junction bases with no gene match: 8. The CDR3 region is CASRERGDGADTQYF. The CDR3 nucleotides are TGTGCCAGCAGGGAGCGGGGGGATGGAGCAGATACGCAGTATTTT.

The chain joins TRBV10-2 to TRBJ2-3; 11 bases map to TRBD2. The CDR3 is made up of 17 amino acids. The J segment lost 1 base and the V segment lost 6 bases, leaving 9 bases of the junction unmatched. The V gene's germline CDR1 is WSHSY and CDR2 SAAADI. The CDR3 reads CASRLASGRRGTDTQYF. The CDR3 DNA sequence: TGCGCCAGCAGATTGGCTAGCGGGAGGAGGGGCACAGATACGCAGTATTTT.

V usage is TRBV3-1 (or the pseudogene TRBV3-2) and J usage is TRBJ1-4; TRBD1 matches 10 bases. J lost 6 bases, V lost 0 bases, and 7 bases had no gene match. Germline lookup yields CDR1 LGHDT and CDR2 YNNKEL (reference sequence). This CDR3 has 17 amino acids. The CDR3 protein is CASSQEGDRGGDEKLFF. The CDR3 nucleotides are TGTGCCAGCAGCCAAGAGGGGGACAGGGGAGGGGATGAAAAACTGTTTTTT.

V is TRBV12-3 or TRBV12-4 and J is TRBJ2-7; weak D call: TRBD2 (6 bases). The V end was cut by 5 bases, the J end by 5 bases, with 13 bases between. There are 13 residues in the CDR3. The CDR3 DNA sequence: TGTGCCAGCAGTATGCGGGGTAGTAACGAGCAGTACTTC. Encoded protein: CASSMRGSNEQYF.